A single sample is the source of the 26 T cell receptor beta chains below, sequenced in a study of blood T cell repertoires in COVID-19. The table came from immunoSEQ multiplex PCR; TCRdb's copy has only in-frame clones and leaves some out. The table shows more than 70,000 clones, with around 86% occurring only once. The sequencing sample was made of peripheral blood. The source of these receptors is a man in his sixties with acute or convalescent COVID-19.

V is TRBV6-5 and J is TRBJ1-1; D possibly corresponds to TRBD1 (5 bases). V gave up 7 bases and J gave up 1 base, with 10 bases separating them. The CDR3 loop spans 13 amino acids. In germline, CDR1 is MNHEY, CDR2 SVGAGI. The CDR3 sequence: CASTIQGNTEAFF. The CDR3 DNA is TGTGCCAGCACCATCCAGGGGAACACTGAAGCTTTCTTT.

The chain combines TRBV11-3 with TRBJ2-3; no definite D call. Germline V gene sequence: CDR1 SGHNT, CDR2 YENEEA. The CDR3 contains 15 residues. Between the trimmed V and J ends, which lost 4 bases and 3 bases, there was a span of 14 bases. The CDR3 region is CASSYSRDPTDTQYF. In DNA, the CDR3 is TGTGCCAGCAGCTATAGCAGAGACCCGACAGATACGCAGTATTTT.

The chain combines TRBV19 with TRBJ2-5; TRBD2 matches at 15 bases. Germline values: CDR1 LNHDA, CDR2 SQIVND (reference sequence). The CDR3 has 16 residues. With 5 bases clipped from V and 5 bases from J, the junction kept 6 bases outside the gene matches. The CDR3 coding sequence is TGTGCCAGTAGTCCTTGGACTAGCGGGGGGGCGGAGACCCAGTACTTC. Residues: CASSPWTSGGAETQYF.

This sequence joins TRBV5-4 and TRBJ2-1; TRBD2 is a possible D gene (6 bases). From germline, CDR1 is SGHNT and CDR2 YYREEE (reference sequence). V was pared by 0 bases and J by 5 bases, with 12 bases between. This CDR3 has 15 residues. The CDR3 DNA reads as TGTGCCAGCAGCTTGGTCGGGAGTGCCCACAATGAGCAGTTCTTC. This translates into CASSLVGSAHNEQFF.

The gene calls are TRBV7-9 and TRBJ1-2; D not resolved. V was cut by 1 base and J by 2 bases, with 11 bases left in between. CDR3 length: 15 amino acids. Germline CDR1 SEHNR, CDR2 FQNEAQ (reference sequence). The CDR3 DNA is TGTGCCAGCAGCTTAGGAGCGGACCCGAACTATGGCTACACCTTC. Its translation: CASSLGADPNYGYTF.

The chain has TRBV5-1 and TRBJ2-2; possibly TRBD2 for D (6 bases). Germline V CDR1 and CDR2: SGHRS, YFSETQ. V was trimmed by 0 bases and J by 0 bases, leaving 9 bases between them. The CDR3 has 16 residues. CDR3 amino acids: CASSLVPGANTGELFF. The CDR3 DNA reads TGCGCCAGCAGCTTGGTCCCGGGGGCGAACACCGGGGAGCTGTTTTTT. Filled out from reference TRBV5-1 and TRBJ2-2, the complete variable domain reads KAGVTQTPRYLIKTRGQQVTLSCSPISGHRSVSWYQQTPGQGLQFLFEYFSETQRNKGNFPGRFSGRQFSNSRSEMNVSTLELGDSALYLCASSLVPGANTGELFFGEGSRLTVL.

V is TRBV5-8 and J is TRBJ1-6, with TRBD1 identical over 8 bases. The V and J ends lost 9 bases and 7 bases, in that order; junction bases with no gene match: 6. The CDR3 consists of 13 residues. Germline CDR1 SGHTS, CDR2 YDEGEE. CDR3 amino acids: CATTPGGNSPLHF. The CDR3 nucleotides are TGTGCCACCACCCCAGGGGGCAATTCACCCCTCCACTTT. The whole variable domain, remainder taken from reference TRBV5-8 and TRBJ1-6, is EAGVTQSPTHLIKTRGQQATLRCSPISGHTSVYWYQQALGLGLQFLLWYDEGEERNRGNFPPRFSGRQFPNYSSELNVNALELEDSALYLCATTPGGNSPLHFGNGTRLTVT.

This chain joins TRBV29-1 and TRBJ2-1, with 13 nucleotides matching TRBD2. The CDR3 is made up of 14 amino acids. V shed 4 bases and J 6 bases; nucleotides not matched to a gene: 3. Germline CDR1 reads SQVTM; CDR2 reads ANQGSEA. CDR3 DNA: TGCAGCGTTGGACTAGCGGGGGGCCTCAATGAGCAGTTCTTC. It translates to CSVGLAGGLNEQFF.

For the CDR3, the DNA is TGTGCCAGCAGCTTAGGTCCAGGGGCAGAAGCTTTCTTT. Protein sequence: CASSLGPGAEAFF. The V gene is TRBV7-2, the J gene TRBJ1-1; a weak D match, TRBD1 (6 bases). CDR1 is SGHTA, CDR2 FQGNSA, per germline. The CDR3 sequence is 13 residues long. V gave up 1 base and J gave up 8 bases, with 11 bases separating them.

J is TRBJ1-4 and V is TRBV3-1 (or the pseudogene TRBV3-2); the D is unclear. This CDR3 spans 14 amino acids. Per the germline V gene, CDR1 is LGHDT and CDR2 is YNNKEL (reference sequence). V lost 5 bases to trimming and J lost 0 bases, with 7 bases between them. CDR3 nucleotide sequence: TGTGCCAGCAGCAACAGTGCAACTAATGAAAAACTGTTTTTT. The encoded protein is CASSNSATNEKLFF.

V gene TRBV5-1 combines with J gene TRBJ1-5; weak D call: TRBD1 (5 bases). Trimming removed 0 bases from V and 0 bases from J, with 10 bases in between. The CDR3 length is 16 residues. Per germline, CDR1 SGHRS and CDR2 YFSETQ. CDR3 coding DNA: TGCGCCAGCAGCTTGGCGACAGTGGATAGCAATCAGCCCCAGCATTTT. It yields the protein CASSLATVDSNQPQHF. Combining the CDR3 with reference TRBV5-1 and TRBJ1-5 gives the whole variable domain KAGVTQTPRYLIKTRGQQVTLSCSPISGHRSVSWYQQTPGQGLQFLFEYFSETQRNKGNFPGRFSGRQFSNSRSEMNVSTLELGDSALYLCASSLATVDSNQPQHFGDGTRLSIL.

As to this clone: Relative to the germline gene, one junction end is altered; a read error may explain this. J is TRBJ1-5 and V is TRBV5-1; 7 nucleotides agree with TRBD1. The germline V gene has CDR1 SGHRS and CDR2 YFSETQ. The CDR3 has 12 amino acids. CDR3 nucleotides: TGCGCCAGCAGCGCGGAGGGACAGCCTCAGCATTTT. This translates into CASSAEGQPQHF.

This clone was seen a few times. The chain carries TRBV3-1 (or the pseudogene TRBV3-2) and TRBJ1-2; 7 positions agree with TRBD1. V shed 1 base and J 7 bases; nucleotides not matched to a gene: 6. This CDR3 has 14 amino acids. Per germline, CDR1 LGHDT and CDR2 YNNKEL (reference sequence). The CDR3 reads CASSQVDRAGGYTF. The CDR3 DNA follows: TGTGCCAGCAGCCAAGTCGACAGGGCCGGTGGCTACACCTTC.

V is TRBV7-9 and J is TRBJ1-6, with unresolved D. Germline-derived CDR1 and CDR2 are SEHNR and FQNEAQ (reference sequence). The ends were cut back, 4 bases at V and 10 bases at J, with 11 bases in the middle. The CDR3 length is 13 residues. CDR3 in DNA: TGTGCCAGCAGCTCCGGATTGGAGTCACCCCTCCACTTT. Translating gives CASSSGLESPLHF.

The CDR3: CASSVGTAEAFF. The DNA of the CDR3 is TGTGCCAGCAGCGTAGGTACAGCTGAAGCTTTCTTT. The J gene is TRBJ1-1, the V gene TRBV9, with D hard to call. The germline V gene encodes CDR1 SGDLS and CDR2 YYNGEE. This CDR3 region has 12 residues. Trimming took off 0 bases at V and 6 bases at J, with 6 bases between the two ends.

The rearrangement uses TRBV7-6 and TRBJ1-1; the match to TRBD1 covers 9 bases. Trimming took 6 bases from V and 4 from J; bases not matched to a gene: 9. Germline V lookup: CDR1 SGHVS, CDR2 FNYEAQ. CDR3 length: 15 residues. CDR3 nucleotides: TGTGCCAGCAGACGACAGGGGGAATCAGGCACTGAAGCTTTCTTT. Protein product: CASRRQGESGTEAFF.

The J gene is TRBJ1-2, the V gene TRBV9; 11 bases are a match to TRBD1. The germline CDR1 and CDR2 sequences are SGDLS and YYNGEE. After removal of 2 bases from V and 5 bases from J, the junction contained 5 bases not matched to a gene. The CDR3 consists of 15 residues. The CDR3 DNA reads as TGTGCCAGCAGCGTGGGACAGGGGGAGTGGTATGGCTACACCTTC. This translates into CASSVGQGEWYGYTF.

V gene TRBV3-1 (or the pseudogene TRBV3-2) combines with J gene TRBJ1-1; D might be TRBD1 (5 bases). The germline CDR1 and CDR2 sequences are LGHDT and YNNKEL (reference sequence). The V end lost 1 base, the J end lost 3 bases, and 9 bases lay between the germline ends. There are 14 residues in the CDR3. The CDR3 DNA reads as TGTGCCAGCAGCCAAGCAACAGGCGACACTGAAGCTTTCTTT. Its translation: CASSQATGDTEAFF.

This rearrangement joins TRBV19 to TRBJ2-2, with 7 bases that match TRBD1. Germline V CDR1 and CDR2: LNHDA, SQIVND (reference sequence). V was pared by 5 bases and J by 0 bases, with 3 bases of the junction left unmatched. There are 15 residues in the CDR3. CDR3: CASSPGQTNTGELFF. CDR3 DNA: TGTGCCAGTAGTCCGGGACAGACGAACACCGGGGAGCTGTTTTTT. The complete variable domain, with remaining parts taken from reference TRBV19 and TRBJ2-2, reads DGGITQSPKYLFRKEGQNVTLSCEQNLNHDAMYWYRQDPGQGLRLIYYSQIVNDFQKGDIAEGYSVSREKKESFPLTVTSAQKNPTAFYLCASSPGQTNTGELFFGEGSRLTVL.

This clone was detected only once. The chain links TRBV6-5 to TRBJ2-7, with 10 bases that match TRBD1. This CDR3 spans 13 amino acids. Trimming at V came to 5 bases and at J to 5 bases, leaving 3 bases not matched to a gene. Looked up from germline, CDR1 is MNHEY and CDR2 is SVGAGI. CDR3 sequence: CASSRQGADEQYF. CDR3 bases: TGTGCCAGCAGTAGACAGGGGGCGGACGAGCAGTACTTC.

The chain joins TRBV7-2 to TRBJ2-2; 12 positions agree with TRBD1. The length of the CDR3 is 15 residues. Trimming took 2 bases from V and 9 from J; bases not matched to a gene: 4. Germline CDR1 reads SGHTA; CDR2 reads FQGNSA. DNA for the CDR3: TGTGCCAGCAGCTTAAAGGGACAGGGGGCCTGGGAGCTGTTTTTT. This codes for CASSLKGQGAWELFF. The full variable domain, in which reference TRBV7-2 and TRBJ2-2 provide the parts outside the CDR3, is GAGVSQSPSNKVTEKGKDVELRCDPISGHTALYWYRQSLGQGLEFLIYFQGNSAPDKSGLPSDRFSAERTGGSVSTLTIQRTQQEDSAVYLCASSLKGQGAWELFFGEGSRLTVL.

This rearrangement joins TRBV29-1 to TRBJ1-2; D is ambiguous. Trimming left V 1 base short and J 4 bases short, with 7 bases between. The germline gives CDR1 SQVTM, CDR2 ANQGSEA. CDR3 length: 12 amino acids. The CDR3 region has the DNA TGCAGCGTTGAAGCGCGATCCTATGGCTACACCTTC. It encodes CSVEARSYGYTF.

The chain employs TRBV7-2 and TRBJ2-3; 7 bases are a match to TRBD1. Germline V gene data show CDR1 as SGHTA and CDR2 as FQGNSA. This CDR3 is built from 11 residues. The V and J ends lost 8 bases and 7 bases, in that order; junction bases with no gene match: 3. In DNA, the CDR3 is TGTGCCAGCCGACAGGGAAATACGCAGTATTTT. As protein: CASRQGNTQYF. Filled out from reference TRBV7-2 and TRBJ2-3, the complete variable domain reads GAGVSQSPSNKVTEKGKDVELRCDPISGHTALYWYRQSLGQGLEFLIYFQGNSAPDKSGLPSDRFSAERTGGSVSTLTIQRTQQEDSAVYLCASRQGNTQYFGPGTRLTVL.

This clone has ten or more counts. The CDR3 DNA reads as TGTGCCAGCAGTCCCGGAGGCGGGGGGGCGAGCAATGAGCAGTTCTTC. Translated, it gives CASSPGGGGASNEQFF. The chain has TRBV2 and TRBJ2-1, with 9 bases identical to TRBD2. Germline values: CDR1 SNHLY, CDR2 FYNNEI. J gave up 6 bases and V 5 bases, and 11 bases lay outside the gene matches. The CDR3 runs 16 residues.

The rearrangement uses TRBV7-2 and TRBJ2-2; a possible D gene is TRBD2 (5 bases). This CDR3 comprises 17 residues. From germline, CDR1 is SGHTA and CDR2 FQGNSA. The V gene lost 2 bases and the J gene lost 0 bases, with 13 bases spanning the gap. CDR3 sequence: CASSLSGGGANTGELFF. The CDR3 DNA reads as TGTGCCAGCAGCTTATCCGGAGGAGGCGCGAACACCGGGGAGCTGTTTTTT. Variable domain in full (rest from reference TRBV7-2 and TRBJ2-2): GAGVSQSPSNKVTEKGKDVELRCDPISGHTALYWYRQSLGQGLEFLIYFQGNSAPDKSGLPSDRFSAERTGGSVSTLTIQRTQQEDSAVYLCASSLSGGGANTGELFFGEGSRLTVL.

The rearrangement links TRBV7-9 to TRBJ2-2, with 8 bases matching TRBD2. V lost 6 bases, J lost 0 bases, and 6 bases stayed unmatched. CDR1 is SEHNR and CDR2 is FQNEAQ in the germline V gene (reference sequence). This CDR3 comprises 16 residues. CDR3: CASSTTSGANTGELFF. As DNA, the CDR3 is TGTGCCAGCAGTACCACTAGCGGAGCGAACACCGGGGAGCTGTTTTTT.